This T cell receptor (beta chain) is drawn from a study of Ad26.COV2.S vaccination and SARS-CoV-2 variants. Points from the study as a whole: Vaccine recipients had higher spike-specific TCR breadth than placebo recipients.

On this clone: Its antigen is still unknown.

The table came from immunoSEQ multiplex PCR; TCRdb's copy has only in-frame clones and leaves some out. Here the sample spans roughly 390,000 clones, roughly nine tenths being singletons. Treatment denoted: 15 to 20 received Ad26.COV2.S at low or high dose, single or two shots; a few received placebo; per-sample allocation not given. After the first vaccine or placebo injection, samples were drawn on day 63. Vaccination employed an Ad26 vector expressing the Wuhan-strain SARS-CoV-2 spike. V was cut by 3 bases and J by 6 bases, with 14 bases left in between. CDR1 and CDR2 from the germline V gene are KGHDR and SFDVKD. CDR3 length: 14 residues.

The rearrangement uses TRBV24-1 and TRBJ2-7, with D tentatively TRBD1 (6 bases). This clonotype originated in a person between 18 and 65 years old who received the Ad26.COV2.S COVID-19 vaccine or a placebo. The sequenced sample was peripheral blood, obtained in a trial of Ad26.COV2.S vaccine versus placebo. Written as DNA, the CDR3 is TGTGCCACCAGTGATACAGGGAAAAGTGGCGAGCAGTACTTC. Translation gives CATSDTGKSGEQYF.